The subject of this entry is one T cell receptor (beta chain). Its antigen remains unidentified. The data were obtained in a study of T cell responses to AZD1222 COVID-19 vaccine. Points from the study as a whole: The CD4 TCRs associated with vaccination extended across spike and predominated at 160-218 and 743-854. Sampling that yielded the repertoires occurred only after the peak T cell response.

TCRdb keeps only in-frame clones here, not all; method: immunoSEQ multiplex PCR. The sample includes some 130,000 clones, around 93% of them seen just once. The TCR originated in an adult who received the AZD1222 COVID-19 vaccine. The material was peripheral blood, obtained 28 days after the second AZD1222 dose.

This chain's CDR3 is CASSQTGGIEKLFF. DNA for the CDR3: TGTGCCAGCAGCCAGACAGGGGGCATTGAAAAACTGTTTTTT. The gene calls are TRBV3-1 (or the pseudogene TRBV3-2) and TRBJ1-4, with TRBD1 identical over 10 bases. Looked up from germline, CDR1 is LGHDT and CDR2 is YNNKEL (reference sequence). This CDR3 region has 14 residues. Trimming took 3 bases from V and 7 from J; bases not matched to a gene: 2.